The 23 T cell receptor beta chains presented below share a single source sample, sequenced in a study of blood T cell repertoires in COVID-19. Clones were read by immunoSEQ multiplex PCR, and TCRdb kept only the in-frame ones, dropping some. The sample gives around 70,000 clones, around 70% of which show up once; around 20% is in the top ten. The source material was peripheral blood. The origin of the receptors is a man in his 70s with acute or convalescent COVID-19.

V gene TRBV6-5 combines with J gene TRBJ1-1; D is perhaps TRBD1 (6 bases). Per germline, CDR1 MNHEY and CDR2 SVGAGI. Deletions cut 6 bases from V and 11 bases from J, with 22 bases between. The CDR3 extends over 14 amino acids. The CDR3 sequence: CASRVEDRTGFAFF. DNA for the CDR3: TGTGCCAGCAGAGTCGAAGACAGGACGGGTTTTGCTTTCTTT.

The chain combines TRBV15 with TRBJ2-7, with a possible D match to TRBD2 (6 bases). Germline lookup yields CDR1 LNHNV and CDR2 YYDKDF (reference sequence). The CDR3 loop spans 14 amino acids. V shed 8 bases and J shed 6 bases, with 20 bases lying between them. CDR3 region: CATAQVAGTVEQYF. CDR3 sequence (DNA): TGTGCCACCGCCCAAGTGGCGGGGACTGTCGAGCAGTACTTC.

This chain links TRBV6-5 with TRBJ1-6, with 8 nucleotides matching TRBD1. CDR1 is MNHEY, CDR2 SVGAGI, per germline. The junction had 5 bases not matched to a gene; V was cut back by 5 bases and J by 8 bases. The CDR3 sequence is 14 residues long. CDR3 sequence (DNA): TGTGCCAGCAGTCGACAGGGGTCGGATTCACCCCTCCACTTT. Its protein product is CASSRQGSDSPLHF.

The chain combines TRBV11-1 with TRBJ2-1; 10 nucleotides line up with TRBD2. V shed 5 bases, J shed 4 bases, and the junction held 5 bases outside the gene matches. The germline V gene encodes CDR1 SGHAT and CDR2 FQDESV (reference sequence). There are 15 residues in the CDR3. CDR3 DNA sequence: TGTGCCAGCAGCCGACCTAGCGGGGGATACAATGAGCAGTTCTTC. Translation gives CASSRPSGGYNEQFF.

The chain recombines TRBV28 with TRBJ1-4; D uncertain. Germline V gene sequence: CDR1 MDHEN, CDR2 SYDVKM. V shed 7 bases and J shed 10 bases, with 25 bases lying between them. This CDR3 region has 16 residues. The CDR3 DNA is TGTGCCAGCATCTCTCTTGGAGGGCGCCCCCTGGGAAAACTGTTTTTT. Its translation is CASISLGGRPLGKLFF.

The chain has TRBV6-2 or TRBV6-3 and TRBJ2-3, with D unresolved. Trimming took off 4 bases at V and 11 bases at J, with 10 bases between the two ends. This CDR3 is 11 amino acids long. The germline V gene has CDR1 MNHEY and CDR2 SVGEGT. This chain's CDR3 is CASSSGSVQYF. The CDR3 DNA follows: TGTGCCAGCAGTTCCGGGTCGGTGCAGTATTTT.

This chain connects TRBV7-9 to TRBJ2-1, with D possibly matching TRBD2 (6 bases). CDR3 size: 17 residues. CDR1 is SEHNR, CDR2 FQNEAQ, per germline (reference sequence). Trimming left V 0 bases short and J 0 bases short, with 12 bases between. The CDR3 sequence is CASSLAAGRDSYNEQFF. The CDR3 DNA is TGTGCCAGCAGCTTAGCCGCGGGGCGGGACTCCTACAATGAGCAGTTCTTC.

The gene calls are TRBV14 and TRBJ2-1, with TRBD2 as a possible D gene (6 bases). Per germline, CDR1 SGHDN and CDR2 FVKESK. The CDR3 has 13 amino acids. Trimming removed 1 base at V and 9 bases at J, with 10 bases between. For the CDR3, the DNA is TGTGCCAGCAGCCAAGGGGTCGGGAGTGAGCAGTTCTTC. Its translation: CASSQGVGSEQFF.

The chain uses TRBV5-1 and TRBJ1-2; the D gene is possibly TRBD1 (6 bases). The length of the CDR3 is 15 residues. Per the germline V gene, CDR1 is SGHRS and CDR2 is YFSETQ. Trimming took 6 bases from V and 7 from J, leaving 22 bases between them. The CDR3 nucleotides are TGCGCCAGCAAGGTTACGGGGGGCTCAGAGGGTGGCTACACCTTC. The encoded protein is CASKVTGGSEGGYTF.

This chain connects TRBV5-1 to TRBJ1-5, with D maybe TRBD1 (6 bases). Per the germline V gene, CDR1 is SGHRS and CDR2 is YFSETQ. This CDR3 comprises 14 residues. The V and J ends lost 4 bases and 3 bases respectively, with 11 bases between them. As DNA, the CDR3 is TGCGCCAGCAGCCCCGGGACACCCAATCAGCCCCAGCATTTT. Translating it yields CASSPGTPNQPQHF.

The chain employs TRBV9 and TRBJ1-1; D may be TRBD1 (5 bases). Trimming removed 7 bases from V and 1 base from J, with 11 bases in between. This CDR3 has 13 amino acids. In germline, CDR1 is SGDLS, CDR2 YYNGEE. The CDR3 DNA sequence: TGTGCCAGCGCAACAGGACCGAACACTGAAGCTTTCTTT. It yields the protein CASATGPNTEAFF.

The genes are TRBV7-9 and TRBJ1-4, with 7 bases fitting TRBD1. Germline CDR1 is SEHNR and CDR2 is FQNEAQ (reference sequence). The CDR3 is made up of 15 amino acids. The ends lost 4 bases at V and 5 bases at J; junction bases unmatched: 7. CDR3 amino acids: CASSSRDSVNEKLFF. Written as DNA, the CDR3 is TGTGCCAGCAGCTCGCGGGACAGTGTAAATGAAAAACTGTTTTTT.

This chain connects TRBV19 to TRBJ1-5, with D maybe TRBD1 (6 bases). V was clipped by 9 bases and J by 1 base, with 16 bases between them. The germline CDR1 and CDR2 sequences are LNHDA and SQIVND (reference sequence). The CDR3 length is 15 residues. The CDR3 DNA is TGTGCCAGCGGATCGGGGGGCTGGAGCAATCAGCCCCAGCATTTT. Translating gives CASGSGGWSNQPQHF.

The chain uses TRBV24-1 and TRBJ2-7; a possible D gene is TRBD1 (5 bases). The V end lost 7 bases, the J end lost 1 base, and 7 bases lay between the germline ends. Germline CDR1 reads KGHDR; CDR2 reads SFDVKD. The CDR3 covers 12 residues. CDR3 in DNA: TGTGCCACCAGCCAGGGTTCCTACGAGCAGTACTTC. Translation: CATSQGSYEQYF.

The chain is built from TRBV28 and TRBJ2-6; D might be TRBD2 (5 bases). Germline V gives CDR1 MDHEN, CDR2 SYDVKM. The CDR3 contains 14 residues. The V and J ends lost 2 bases and 5 bases respectively, with 7 bases between them. The CDR3 DNA follows: TGTGCCAGCAGTTTAGACGGGAGGGCCAACGTCCTGACTTTC. Protein product: CASSLDGRANVLTF.

In its sample, this clone was seen a few times. Other DNA sequences within the sample encode an identical CDR3. The chain's CDR3 is CASSHLDRDNEQFF. CDR3 bases: TGCGCCAGCAGCCACCTAGACAGGGACAATGAGCAGTTCTTC. V and J are TRBV4-3 and TRBJ2-1; 7 positions agree with TRBD1. V lost 3 bases, J lost 5 bases, and 4 bases stayed unmatched. The CDR3 is 14 amino acids. Germline CDR1 LGHNA, CDR2 YSLEER.

The V call is TRBV24-1, the J call TRBJ2-1; 12 bases fit TRBD1. The CDR3 is made up of 19 amino acids. Germline trimming cut 0 bases from V and 9 bases from J; bases unmatched to any gene: 14. Germline V gene lookup returns CDR1 KGHDR and CDR2 SFDVKD. Here the CDR3 DNA reads TGTGCCACCAGTGATTTGCAGGGGTGGGGACAGGGGGCGACGAGTGAGCAGTTCTTC. Amino acid sequence: CATSDLQGWGQGATSEQFF.

The chain combines TRBV5-6 with TRBJ2-5; the D gene is possibly TRBD1 (5 bases). The CDR3 spans 14 residues. The germline V gene encodes CDR1 SGHDT and CDR2 YYEEEE. Trimming removed 0 bases from V and 1 base from J, with 7 bases in between. In DNA, the CDR3 is TGTGCCAGCAGCTTGGGACAGCTCCAAGAGACCCAGTACTTC. It is translated as CASSLGQLQETQYF.

The chain uses TRBV2 and TRBJ1-2, with D possibly being TRBD1 (5 bases). CDR1 SNHLY and CDR2 FYNNEI come from the germline V gene. The CDR3 length is 15 residues. The V end lost 1 base, the J end lost 6 bases, and 15 bases lay between the germline ends. The CDR3 nucleotides are TGTGCCAGCAGTGAAGGTTTCGGCAGGGAGGATGGCTACACCTTC. The encoded protein is CASSEGFGREDGYTF. Based on the CDR3 plus reference TRBV2 and TRBJ1-2, the full variable domain is EPEVTQTPSHQVTQMGQEVILRCVPISNHLYFYWYRQILGQKVEFLVSFYNNEISEKSEIFDDQFSVERPDGSNFTLKIRSTKLEDSAMYFCASSEGFGREDGYTFGSGTRLTVV.

The chain combines TRBV28 with TRBJ2-5; 11 bases are a match to TRBD1. The CDR3 contains 16 residues. With 3 bases clipped from V and 5 bases from J, the junction kept 8 bases outside the gene matches. From germline, CDR1 is MDHEN and CDR2 SYDVKM. CDR3 in DNA: TGTGCCAGCAGTTTCCCCCGGACAGGGGGCCGGGAGACCCAGTACTTC. It codes for CASSFPRTGGRETQYF.

The rearrangement joins TRBV6-5 to TRBJ1-2; D remains unclear. Germline V gene data show CDR1 as MNHEY and CDR2 as SVGAGI. Between the trimmed V and J ends, which lost 5 bases and 7 bases, there was a span of 11 bases. The CDR3 length is 12 residues. In DNA, the CDR3 is TGTGCCAGCAGTCCCCCCCCGGGTGGCTACACCTTC. Translating it yields CASSPPPGGYTF.

The J gene is TRBJ1-1, the V gene TRBV11-2; D may be TRBD1 (6 bases). V was pared by 8 bases and J by 4 bases, with 11 bases between. The germline CDR1 and CDR2 sequences are SGHAT and FQNNGV. The CDR3 has 12 amino acids. The CDR3 coding sequence is TGTGCCAGCCCACAGGGCCCCACTGAAGCTTTCTTT. Translating gives CASPQGPTEAFF.

This clone was recorded only once. The V call is TRBV7-9, the J call TRBJ2-7, with 9 bases identical to TRBD2. CDR1 and CDR2 (germline): SEHNR, FQNEAQ (reference sequence). V shed 7 bases and J 4 bases; nucleotides not matched to a gene: 8. This CDR3 comprises 14 residues. CDR3 protein: CASTVAGEEYEQYF. CDR3 DNA sequence: TGTGCCAGCACAGTAGCGGGAGAGGAGTACGAGCAGTACTTC.